These 21 T cell receptor beta chains were all obtained from the same sample, sequenced in a study of T cell responses to AZD1222 COVID-19 vaccine. The data were produced by immunoSEQ multiplex PCR, yet TCRdb's version contains in-frame clones alone and is incomplete. The sample yields around 80,000 clones, 83% seen once. The sample consisted of peripheral blood, taken 28 days after the second AZD1222 dose. The receptors come from an adult who received the AZD1222 COVID-19 vaccine.

The genes are TRBV5-1 and TRBJ1-2; 7 nucleotides match TRBD1. Germline CDR1 and CDR2: SGHRS and YFSETQ. V gave up 4 bases and J gave up 5 bases; unmatched junction bases: 5. CDR3 length: 13 residues. CDR3: CASSPGQSYGYTF. DNA of the CDR3: TGCGCCAGCAGCCCGGGACAGTCGTATGGCTACACCTTC. Full variable domain (missing parts from reference TRBV5-1 and TRBJ1-2): KAGVTQTPRYLIKTRGQQVTLSCSPISGHRSVSWYQQTPGQGLQFLFEYFSETQRNKGNFPGRFSGRQFSNSRSEMNVSTLELGDSALYLCASSPGQSYGYTFGSGTRLTVV.

This chain links TRBV30 with TRBJ2-2, with no clear D. CDR1 GTSNPN and CDR2 SVGIG come from the germline V gene (reference sequence). This CDR3 comprises 14 residues. V was clipped by 3 bases and J by 3 bases, with 11 bases between them. CDR3 residues: CAWRGHLYTGELFF. The CDR3 region has the DNA TGTGCCTGGAGGGGCCATCTTTACACCGGGGAGCTGTTTTTT. The full variable domain, rest sourced from reference TRBV30 and TRBJ2-2, is SQTIHQWPATLVQPVGSPLSLECTVEGTSNPNLYWYRQAAGRGLQLLFYSVGIGQISSEVPQNLSASRPQDRQFILSSKKLLLSDSGFYLCAWRGHLYTGELFFGEGSRLTVL.

This chain uses TRBV18 with TRBJ1-2; unclear D gene. V lost 6 bases, J lost 4 bases, and 18 bases lay in between. The CDR3 length is 15 residues. Per the germline V gene, CDR1 is KGHSH and CDR2 is LQKENI. The CDR3 here is CASSEGRMVVYGYTF. DNA for the CDR3: TGTGCCAGCTCGGAAGGACGGATGGTCGTCTATGGCTACACCTTC. Looking up the rest from reference TRBV18 and TRBJ1-2 gives the full variable domain: NAGVMQNPRHLVRRRGQEARLRCSPMKGHSHVYWYRQLPEEGLKFMVYLQKENIIDESGMPKERFSAEFPKEGPSILRIQQVVRGDSAAYFCASSEGRMVVYGYTFGSGTRLTVV.

The chain joins TRBV6-5 to TRBJ1-1; D call uncertain. The CDR3 spans 12 residues. CDR1 is MNHEY and CDR2 is SVGAGI in the germline V gene. Trimming removed 7 bases from V and 5 bases from J, with 11 bases in between. The DNA for the CDR3 is TGTGCCAGCAATCTTCAGAGGACTGAAGCTTTCTTT. Its translation: CASNLQRTEAFF.

This chain links TRBV2 with TRBJ2-1; D perhaps matches TRBD2 (5 bases). Trimming stripped 7 bases from V and 0 bases from J, with 13 bases between. Looked up from germline, CDR1 is SNHLY and CDR2 is FYNNEI. The CDR3 runs 15 residues. The CDR3 is CASNAGMNSYNEQFF. The CDR3 DNA is TGTGCCAGCAACGCCGGGATGAACTCCTACAATGAGCAGTTCTTC. The full variable domain, completed using reference TRBV2 and TRBJ2-1, is EPEVTQTPSHQVTQMGQEVILRCVPISNHLYFYWYRQILGQKVEFLVSFYNNEISEKSEIFDDQFSVERPDGSNFTLKIRSTKLEDSAMYFCASNAGMNSYNEQFFGPGTRLTVL.

There are a few counts of this clone. V is TRBV5-1 and J is TRBJ2-7; D might be TRBD2 (5 bases). Germline CDR1 and CDR2: SGHRS and YFSETQ. CDR3 length: 15 residues. V shed 3 bases and J shed 4 bases, with 17 bases lying between them. CDR3 sequence reads: CASSSGGPPSYEQYF. In DNA form, the CDR3 reads TGCGCCAGCAGCTCTGGAGGACCGCCATCGTACGAGCAGTACTTC.

A few counts support this clone. The chain combines TRBV4-1 with TRBJ2-7, with 11 bases fitting TRBD2. The CDR3 runs to 15 residues. With 0 bases clipped from V and 2 bases from J, the junction kept 0 bases outside the gene matches. CDR1 and CDR2 (germline): MGHRA, YSYEKL. CDR3 loop: CASSQETSGAYEQYF. CDR3 bases: TGCGCCAGCAGCCAAGAGACTAGCGGGGCCTACGAGCAGTACTTC.

The V and J genes are TRBV19 and TRBJ1-2; the D is unclear. This CDR3 comprises 16 residues. Germline-derived CDR1 and CDR2 are LNHDA and SQIVND (reference sequence). The ends were cut back, 5 bases at V and 3 bases at J, with 19 bases in the middle. The CDR3 here is CASSVVWTESHYGYTF. The CDR3 DNA sequence: TGTGCCAGTAGTGTCGTTTGGACCGAATCCCACTATGGCTACACCTTC.

This clone was seen a single time. The chain uses TRBV30 and TRBJ1-5; possibly TRBD1 for D (6 bases). The CDR3 has 13 amino acids. V was pared by 5 bases and J by 3 bases, with 11 bases between. The V gene's germline CDR1 is GTSNPN and CDR2 SVGIG (reference sequence). For the CDR3, the DNA is TGTGCCTGGGGGGGCCGGGACAATCAGCCCCAGCATTTT. Amino acid sequence: CAWGGRDNQPQHF.

The chain recombines TRBV3-1 (or the pseudogene TRBV3-2) with TRBJ2-2, with TRBD1 identical over 9 bases. This CDR3 spans 18 amino acids. In germline, CDR1 is LGHDT, CDR2 YNNKEL (reference sequence). V lost 4 bases and J lost 6; bases outside the gene matches: 15. CDR3 residues: CASSPSPGQGEGSGELFF. The CDR3 DNA reads as TGTGCCAGCAGCCCATCGCCGGGACAGGGTGAGGGTTCCGGGGAGCTGTTTTTT.

J is TRBJ1-5 and V is TRBV28; possible D gene TRBD1, 6 bases. The CDR3 is 15 residues long. V lost 5 bases to trimming and J lost 0 bases, with 11 bases between them. Germline CDR1 is MDHEN and CDR2 is SYDVKM. CDR3 sequence: CASSTDRNSNQPQHF. The CDR3 DNA follows: TGTGCCAGCAGTACGGACAGAAATAGCAATCAGCCCCAGCATTTT.

Here the CDR3 DNA reads TGTGCCAGCAATAGTGGGCAAGAGACCCAGTACTTC. It translates to CASNSGQETQYF. The V and J genes are TRBV6-6 and TRBJ2-5, with D unclear. CDR1 and CDR2 from the germline V gene are MNHNY and SVGAGI (reference sequence). The CDR3 has 12 amino acids. V was cut by 7 bases and J by 2 bases, with 8 bases left in between.

This clone was recorded a few times. The V gene is TRBV29-1, the J gene TRBJ1-1; D remains unclear. Trimming removed 5 bases at V and 0 bases at J, with 16 bases between. This CDR3 comprises 15 residues. Germline-derived CDR1 and CDR2 are SQVTM and ANQGSEA. As DNA, the CDR3 is TGCAGCGTTTCGATCGTAAGGAACATGAACACTGAAGCTTTCTTT. Translated: CSVSIVRNMNTEAFF.

This rearrangement joins TRBV9 to TRBJ2-2, with D possibly matching TRBD2 (5 bases). V was shortened by 6 bases and J by 6 bases, with 12 bases between the two germline ends. CDR1 and CDR2 from the germline V gene are SGDLS and YYNGEE. The CDR3 totals 13 residues. CDR3 in amino acids: CASNGNMAGELFF. CDR3 DNA: TGTGCCAGCAACGGGAATATGGCCGGGGAGCTGTTTTTT.

V gene TRBV28 combines with J gene TRBJ1-2, with 10 nucleotides matching TRBD1. Germline loops: CDR1 MDHEN, CDR2 SYDVKM. CDR3 length equals 16 residues. Germline trimming cut 5 bases from V and 8 bases from J; bases unmatched to any gene: 14. The DNA for the CDR3 is TGTGCCAGCAGTACCACCGGGACAGGGGTTTATCGGGGCTACACCTTC. This translates into CASSTTGTGVYRGYTF.

In this sample, this clone turned up once. The genes are TRBV9 and TRBJ2-5; 9 positions agree with TRBD2. The V gene end was trimmed by 0 bases and the J gene end by 4 bases; junction bases not matched to a gene: 16. There are 19 residues in the CDR3. Per germline, CDR1 SGDLS and CDR2 YYNGEE. The CDR3 DNA follows: TGTGCCAGCAGCGTAGGACTCGCATTAGGCGGGAGGGTTGGAGAGACCCAGTACTTC. It codes for CASSVGLALGGRVGETQYF.

J is TRBJ2-3 and V is TRBV4-1, with TRBD2 identical over 8 bases. Unmatched junction bases numbered 8, after V lost 2 bases and J lost 4 bases. Germline assignment: CDR1 MGHRA and CDR2 YSYEKL. CDR3 length: 16 amino acids. The chain's CDR3 is CASSQLAGRRPDTQYF. CDR3 in DNA: TGCGCCAGCAGCCAATTAGCGGGGAGGAGGCCAGATACGCAGTATTTT.

This rearrangement joins TRBV6-5 to TRBJ2-3; D is uncertain. There are 14 residues in the CDR3. Germline CDR1 MNHEY, CDR2 SVGAGI. V gave up 4 bases and J gave up 0 bases, with 8 bases separating them. Written as DNA, the CDR3 is TGTGCCAGCAGTTCAGGCTCTAGCACAGATACGCAGTATTTT. It codes for CASSSGSSTDTQYF.

The V and J genes are TRBV7-9 and TRBJ1-1; tentative D call: TRBD1 (6 bases). There are 15 residues in the CDR3. Germline lookup yields CDR1 SEHNR and CDR2 FQNEAQ (reference sequence). V lost 2 bases and J lost 4, with 14 bases in between. The CDR3 here is CASSLLTGMVTEAFF. CDR3 bases: TGTGCCAGCAGCTTATTAACAGGGATGGTCACTGAAGCTTTCTTT.

This chain links TRBV27 with TRBJ2-7, with 8 bases that match TRBD2. The germline V gene encodes CDR1 MNHEY and CDR2 SMNVEV (reference sequence). CDR3 length: 21 amino acids. V gave up 2 bases and J gave up 1 base; unmatched junction bases: 22. The CDR3 nucleotides read TGTGCCAGCAGTTTAGCCCCTCTGGGGATGACAGCGGGAGTTAGGTCCTACGAGCAGTACTTC. Translated: CASSLAPLGMTAGVRSYEQYF.

The gene calls are TRBV4-3 and TRBJ1-3, with D maybe TRBD1 (6 bases). Trimming removed 0 bases from V and 4 bases from J, with 22 bases in between. The CDR3 extends over 19 amino acids. The germline CDR1 and CDR2 sequences are LGHNA and YSLEER. CDR3 nucleotide sequence: TGCGCCAGCAGCCAAGAGTATCTGGGGGGCGCCACCTTCGGAAACACCATATATTTT. Translated: CASSQEYLGGATFGNTIYF.